Presented here are 14 T cell receptor beta chains from one specimen sequenced in a study of blood T cell repertoires in COVID-19. Clones were read by immunoSEQ multiplex PCR, and TCRdb kept only the in-frame ones, dropping some. The sample records about 14,000 clones, around 89% being singletons. The source material was peripheral blood. The receptors originated from a man aged 45-60 years with active COVID-19.

The chain recombines TRBV28 with TRBJ2-7; the D gene is possibly TRBD2 (6 bases). Deletions cut 4 bases from V and 4 bases from J, with 17 bases between. CDR1 is MDHEN, CDR2 SYDVKM, per germline. This CDR3 spans 15 amino acids. The CDR3 is CASSSRGAGSYEQYF. The CDR3 coding sequence is TGTGCCAGCAGTTCCCGAGGGGCGGGGAGTTACGAGCAGTACTTC.

This chain uses TRBV13 with TRBJ1-4; 7 bases fit TRBD1. The CDR3 extends over 14 amino acids. The ends lost 4 bases at V and 5 bases at J; junction bases unmatched: 4. Per germline, CDR1 PRHDT and CDR2 FYEKMQ (reference sequence). CDR3 bases: TGTGCCAGCAGCTACGACAGGGTCAATGAAAAACTGTTTTTT. Its protein product is CASSYDRVNEKLFF.

V and J are TRBV6-5 and TRBJ2-7, with TRBD1 matching over 10 bases. V lost 6 bases and J lost 2; bases outside the gene matches: 7. The CDR3 runs 15 residues. Germline V gives CDR1 MNHEY, CDR2 SVGAGI. CDR3 amino acids: CASRSDRGRPYEQYF. In nucleotides, the CDR3 is TGTGCCAGCAGATCTGACAGGGGGCGGCCCTACGAGCAGTACTTC.

CDR3 DNA sequence: TGTGCTAGTGGTTCGCAGGGTTCGGAAGCTTTCTTT. Translated, it gives CASGSQGSEAFF. The J gene is TRBJ1-1, the V gene TRBV12-5; possible D gene TRBD1, 5 bases. This CDR3 is built from 12 residues. The V and J ends lost 4 bases and 8 bases respectively, with 11 bases between them. From germline, CDR1 is LGHNT and CDR2 FRNRAP.

The chain has TRBV28 and TRBJ1-1, with TRBD1 matching over 7 bases. The CDR3 spans 15 residues. CDR1 is MDHEN, CDR2 SYDVKM, per germline. The V segment lost 2 bases and the J segment 4 bases; nucleotides outside the gene matches: 7. CDR3 in DNA: TGTGCCAGCAGTTTAGTCAGCCACAGGGGCACTGAAGCTTTCTTT. As protein: CASSLVSHRGTEAFF. Full variable domain (remainder filled in from reference TRBV28 and TRBJ1-1): DVKVTQSSRYLVKRTGEKVFLECVQDMDHENMFWYRQDPGLGLRLIYFSYDVKMKEKGDIPEGYSVSREKKERFSLILESASTNQTSMYLCASSLVSHRGTEAFFGQGTRLTVV.

The chain has TRBV9 and TRBJ1-1; D is possibly TRBD1 (5 bases). Germline V gives CDR1 SGDLS, CDR2 YYNGEE. V gave up 6 bases and J gave up 5 bases, with 20 bases separating them. The CDR3 extends over 15 amino acids. The CDR3 sequence is CASTARDGGRTEAFF. The CDR3 DNA reads as TGTGCCAGCACCGCCAGGGACGGGGGTAGAACTGAAGCTTTCTTT.

The V gene is TRBV11-1, the J gene TRBJ2-1; 8 positions agree with TRBD1. This CDR3 has 14 amino acids. From germline, CDR1 is SGHAT and CDR2 FQDESV (reference sequence). Trimming took 7 bases from V and 3 from J; bases not matched to a gene: 5. CDR3 loop: CASTNRGIYNEQFF. CDR3 nucleotides: TGTGCCAGCACCAACAGGGGGATCTACAATGAGCAGTTCTTC.

This clone has a single count. The V call is TRBV7-2, the J call TRBJ1-1; D unclear. CDR3 length: 14 residues. Deletions cut 4 bases from V and 2 bases from J, with 11 bases between. In germline, CDR1 is SGHTA, CDR2 FQGNSA. DNA for the CDR3: TGTGCCAGCAGCTCCAGGTCATTTAACACTGAAGCTTTCTTT. It specifies CASSSRSFNTEAFF.

The chain carries TRBV4-1 and TRBJ1-3; D is possibly TRBD1 (5 bases). The CDR3 spans 18 residues. The V and J ends lost 0 bases and 1 base respectively, with 16 bases between them. From germline, CDR1 is MGHRA and CDR2 YSYEKL. As DNA, the CDR3 is TGCGCCAGCAGCCAAGAGAGAGCCCTCCGGACATCTGGAAACACCATATATTTT. It translates to CASSQERALRTSGNTIYF.

The chain employs TRBV30 and TRBJ1-2, with TRBD1 matching over 7 bases. V gave up 0 bases and J gave up 9 bases; unmatched junction bases: 10. The CDR3 consists of 14 residues. Germline CDR1 and CDR2: GTSNPN and SVGIG (reference sequence). The CDR3 loop reads CAWSVWTGPLRYTF. The CDR3 region has the DNA TGTGCCTGGAGTGTATGGACAGGCCCACTTCGCTACACCTTC. Variable domain in full (rest from reference TRBV30 and TRBJ1-2): SQTIHQWPATLVQPVGSPLSLECTVEGTSNPNLYWYRQAAGRGLQLLFYSVGIGQISSEVPQNLSASRPQDRQFILSSKKLLLSDSGFYLCAWSVWTGPLRYTFGSGTRLTVV.

The V call is TRBV5-6, the J call TRBJ1-6; tentatively, D is TRBD1 (5 bases). V was cut by 3 bases and J by 3 bases, with 16 bases left in between. The CDR3 is made up of 17 amino acids. Per the germline V gene, CDR1 is SGHDT and CDR2 is YYEEEE. The CDR3 protein is CASSYGHRDNYNSPLHF. In DNA, the CDR3 is TGTGCCAGCAGCTACGGACACCGAGATAACTATAATTCACCCCTCCACTTT.

This clone has just one count. The rearrangement uses TRBV28 and TRBJ2-7; the D gene is possibly TRBD1 (6 bases). V was cut by 3 bases and J by 6 bases, with 27 bases left in between. Germline V gene lookup returns CDR1 MDHEN and CDR2 SYDVKM. This CDR3 has 18 amino acids. The CDR3 coding sequence is TGTGCCAGCAGTTTGGCTACAGGGTTCCGGGGCCTCCTAAGCGAGCAGTACTTC. Its protein is CASSLATGFRGLLSEQYF.

This clone was detected only once. This sequence joins TRBV15 and TRBJ2-3, with D perhaps TRBD1 (6 bases). Germline-derived CDR1 and CDR2 are LNHNV and YYDKDF (reference sequence). This CDR3 comprises 15 residues. The ends were cut back, 0 bases at V and 2 bases at J, with 9 bases in the middle. The CDR3 nucleotides read TGTGCCACCAGCAGAGATGGACAGAACACAGATACGCAGTATTTT. It encodes CATSRDGQNTDTQYF. The whole variable domain, remainder taken from reference TRBV15 and TRBJ2-3, is DAMVIQNPRYQVTQFGKPVTLSCSQTLNHNVMYWYQQKSSQAPKLLFHYYDKDFNNEADTPDNFQSRRPNTSFCFLDIRSPGLGDTAMYLCATSRDGQNTDTQYFGPGTRLTVL.

The rearrangement links TRBV12-5 to TRBJ2-1; 9 bases align to TRBD2. This CDR3 is built from 15 residues. V dropped 5 bases and J dropped 6; count of bases not matched to a gene: 8. The germline CDR1 and CDR2 sequences are LGHNT and FRNRAP. In DNA form, the CDR3 reads TGTGCTAGTGGTCCAGCGCTAGCGGGGACCAATGAGCAGTTCTTC. Translating gives CASGPALAGTNEQFF. Complete variable domain (other parts from reference TRBV12-5 and TRBJ2-1): DARVTQTPRHKVTEMGQEVTMRCQPILGHNTVFWYRQTMMQGLELLAYFRNRAPLDDSGMPKDRFSAEMPDATLATLKIQPSEPRDSAVYFCASGPALAGTNEQFFGPGTRLTVL.